This T cell receptor (beta chain) was identified during a study of cytomegalovirus exposure and HLA in healthy donors. Overall study findings and caveats: Roughly uniform sequencing depth across donors was assumed, possibly incorrectly. The productive fraction for most TCR beta V segments was about 90% or about 30% in an earlier analysis.

To note about this clone: Its antigen is as yet unknown.

60 Vbeta and 13 Jbeta primers were used in PCR. The table came from immunoSEQ multiplex PCR; TCRdb's copy has only in-frame clones and leaves some out. The table lists around 99,000 clones, more than 70% of them singletons. Sequencing was carried out using PBMCs. The receptor was isolated from a man aged 25 to 40 in good health and CMV-seronegative.

The CDR3 region is CASTGTGRPAYEQYF. CDR3 sequence (DNA): TGTGCCAGCACGGGCACAGGGAGACCAGCCTACGAGCAGTACTTC. The V call is TRBV2, the J call TRBJ2-7; perhaps TRBD1 as D (6 bases). Germline-derived CDR1 and CDR2 are SNHLY and FYNNEI. Trimming cost V 7 bases and J 2 bases, with 18 bases left between them. The length of the CDR3 is 15 residues.